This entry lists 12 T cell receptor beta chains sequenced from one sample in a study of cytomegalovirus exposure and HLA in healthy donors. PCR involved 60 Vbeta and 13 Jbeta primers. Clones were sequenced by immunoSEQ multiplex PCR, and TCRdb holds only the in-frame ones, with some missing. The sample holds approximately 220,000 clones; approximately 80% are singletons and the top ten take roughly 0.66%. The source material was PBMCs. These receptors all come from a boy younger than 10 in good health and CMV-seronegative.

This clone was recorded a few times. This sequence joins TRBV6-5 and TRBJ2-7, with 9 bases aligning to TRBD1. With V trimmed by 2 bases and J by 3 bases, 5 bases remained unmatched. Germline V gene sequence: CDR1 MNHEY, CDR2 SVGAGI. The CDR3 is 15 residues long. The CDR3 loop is CASSYGTGIHYEQYF. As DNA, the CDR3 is TGTGCCAGCAGTTACGGGACAGGGATACACTACGAGCAGTACTTC.

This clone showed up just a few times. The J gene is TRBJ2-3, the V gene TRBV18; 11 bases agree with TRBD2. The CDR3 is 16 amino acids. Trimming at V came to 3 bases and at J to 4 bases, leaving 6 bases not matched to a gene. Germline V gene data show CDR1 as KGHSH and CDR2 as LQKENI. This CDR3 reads CASSPSSGRSADTQYF. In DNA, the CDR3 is TGTGCCAGCTCACCCTCTAGCGGGAGGTCCGCAGATACGCAGTATTTT.

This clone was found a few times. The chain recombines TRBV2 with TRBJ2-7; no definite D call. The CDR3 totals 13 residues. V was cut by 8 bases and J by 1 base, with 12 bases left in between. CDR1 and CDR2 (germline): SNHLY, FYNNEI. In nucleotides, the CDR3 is TGTGCCAGCGGATTCCTAGGTTCCTACGAGCAGTACTTC. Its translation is CASGFLGSYEQYF.

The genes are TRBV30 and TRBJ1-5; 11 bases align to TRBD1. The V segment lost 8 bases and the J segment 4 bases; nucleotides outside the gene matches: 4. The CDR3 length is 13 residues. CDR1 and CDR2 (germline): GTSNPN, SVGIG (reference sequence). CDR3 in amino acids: CAQGQGDNQPQHF. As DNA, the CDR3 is TGTGCCCAGGGACAGGGGGATAATCAGCCCCAGCATTTT.

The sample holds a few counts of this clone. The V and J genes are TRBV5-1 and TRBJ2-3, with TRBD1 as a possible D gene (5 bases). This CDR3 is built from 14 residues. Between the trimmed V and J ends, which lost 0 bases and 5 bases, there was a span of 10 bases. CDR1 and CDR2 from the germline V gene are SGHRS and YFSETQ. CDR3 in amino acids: CASSLGRVRDTQYF. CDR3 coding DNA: TGCGCCAGCAGCTTGGGCAGGGTAAGAGATACGCAGTATTTT.

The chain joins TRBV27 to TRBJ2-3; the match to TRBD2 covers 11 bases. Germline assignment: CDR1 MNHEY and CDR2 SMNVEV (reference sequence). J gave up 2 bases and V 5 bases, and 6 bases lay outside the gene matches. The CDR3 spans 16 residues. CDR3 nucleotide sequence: TGTGCCAGCAGTAGATTAGCGGGAGGGCCCACAGATACGCAGTATTTT. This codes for CASSRLAGGPTDTQYF.

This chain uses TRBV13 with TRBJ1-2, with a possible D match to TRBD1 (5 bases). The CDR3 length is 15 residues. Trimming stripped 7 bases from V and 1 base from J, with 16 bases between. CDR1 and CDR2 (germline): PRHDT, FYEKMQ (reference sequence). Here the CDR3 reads CASTEGQGLNYGYTF. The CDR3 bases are TGTGCCAGCACCGAAGGTCAGGGCCTTAACTATGGCTACACCTTC.

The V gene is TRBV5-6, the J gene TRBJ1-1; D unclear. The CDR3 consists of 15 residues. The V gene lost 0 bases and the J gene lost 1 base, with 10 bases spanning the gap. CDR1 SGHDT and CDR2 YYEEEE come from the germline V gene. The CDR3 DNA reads TGTGCCAGCAGCTTGGGGGCCGGGAGGAACACTGAAGCTTTCTTT. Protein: CASSLGAGRNTEAFF. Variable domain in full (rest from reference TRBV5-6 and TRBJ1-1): DAGVTQSPTHLIKTRGQQVTLRCSPKSGHDTVSWYQQALGQGPQFIFQYYEEEERQRGNFPDRFSGHQFPNYSSELNVNALLLGDSALYLCASSLGAGRNTEAFFGQGTRLTVV.

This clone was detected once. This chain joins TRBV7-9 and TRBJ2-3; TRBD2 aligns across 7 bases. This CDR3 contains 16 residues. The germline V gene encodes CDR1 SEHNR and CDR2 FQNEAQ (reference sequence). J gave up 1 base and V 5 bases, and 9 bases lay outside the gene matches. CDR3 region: CASSTWREPGTDTQYF. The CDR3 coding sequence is TGTGCCAGCAGCACTTGGCGGGAGCCGGGCACAGATACGCAGTATTTT.

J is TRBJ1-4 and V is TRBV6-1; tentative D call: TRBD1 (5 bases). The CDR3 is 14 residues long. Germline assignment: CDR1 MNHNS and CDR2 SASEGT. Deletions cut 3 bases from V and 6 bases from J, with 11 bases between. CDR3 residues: CASSEAGYYEKLFF. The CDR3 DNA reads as TGTGCCAGCAGTGAGGCAGGGTACTATGAAAAACTGTTTTTT.

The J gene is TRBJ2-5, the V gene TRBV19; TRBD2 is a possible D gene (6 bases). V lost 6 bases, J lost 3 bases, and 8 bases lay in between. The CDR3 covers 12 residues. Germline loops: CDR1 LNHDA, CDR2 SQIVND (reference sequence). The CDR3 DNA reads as TGTGCCAGTAGCACGGGGGAAGAGACCCAGTACTTC. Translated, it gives CASSTGEETQYF. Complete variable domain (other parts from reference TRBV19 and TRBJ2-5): DGGITQSPKYLFRKEGQNVTLSCEQNLNHDAMYWYRQDPGQGLRLIYYSQIVNDFQKGDIAEGYSVSREKKESFPLTVTSAQKNPTAFYLCASSTGEETQYFGPGTRLLVL.

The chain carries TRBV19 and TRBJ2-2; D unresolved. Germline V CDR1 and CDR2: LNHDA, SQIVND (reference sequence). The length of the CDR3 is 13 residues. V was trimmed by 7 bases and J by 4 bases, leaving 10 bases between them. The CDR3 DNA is TGTGCCAGTAAGGCAGGTCTCACCGGGGAGCTGTTTTTT. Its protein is CASKAGLTGELFF.